This T cell receptor (beta chain) was found in a study of OX40 agonist ivuxolimab in advanced cancers. Study overall: Ivuxolimab, an agonist antibody against OX40 (CD134), was given to patients. The patients received ivuxolimab by intravenous route every 2 weeks at 0.01 to 10 mg/kg. Previous treatment with anti-PD-1, anti-PD-L1 or anti-CTLA-4 therapy was allowed; 40% had received some.

Samples of blood were obtained at baseline, on cycle 4 day 1, and on cycle 7 day 1. TCRdb keeps only in-frame clones here, not all; method: immunoSEQ multiplex PCR. The table has 65,000 to 75,000 clones, roughly 88% seen once. Germline V gene sequence: CDR1 SGDLS, CDR2 YYNGEE. V shed 3 bases and J 6 bases; nucleotides not matched to a gene: 7. This CDR3 is built from 14 residues. The J gene is TRBJ2-7, the V gene TRBV9; 9 nucleotides align to TRBD2. The sequencing here drew on CD4+ or CD8+ T cells sorted from blood, taken in a trial of the OX40 agonist ivuxolimab. The receptor was isolated from an adult with an advanced solid tumor such as melanoma, head and neck, liver or kidney cancer. The CDR3 DNA reads TGTGCCAGCAGCGCGGGGACTAGCATGGGCGAGCAGTACTTC. The encoded protein is CASSAGTSMGEQYF. The full variable domain, with the rest looked up from reference TRBV9 and TRBJ2-7, is DSGVTQTPKHLITATGQRVTLRCSPRSGDLSVYWYQQSLDQGLQFLIQYYNGEERAKGNILERFSAQQFPDLHSELNLSSLELGDSALYFCASSAGTSMGEQYFGPGTRLTVT.